This T cell receptor beta chain was captured in a study of blood T cells in healthy people across ages. Points from the study as a whole: More naive CD4+ cells and higher diversity marked long-lived donors relative to aged donors.

A second PCR of roughly 7 to 11 cycles used a sample-barcoded 5' primer and a J-beta primer mix. A tag from a template-switch adaptor with 12 random nucleotides marked each cDNA molecule. Samples each returned at least 3 million CDR3-containing paired-end reads. TCRdb re-called the 5' RACE reads with MiXCR, one entry per CDR3 protein. This sample has approximately 770,000 distinct CDR3 sequences, with 58% found just once. The CDR3 covers 14 residues. Per germline, CDR1 MNHEY and CDR2 SMNVEV (reference sequence). V lost 5 bases to trimming and J lost 6 bases; unmatched junction nucleotides: 5. This clonotype was picked up a small number of times. The antigen remains unidentified.

The rearrangement joins TRBV27 to TRBJ2-1; 9 bases agree with TRBD2. The TCR comes from a man younger than 45 in good health. The sample taken for sequencing was blood. The CDR3 nucleotides read TGTGCCAGCAGTCAAGCGGGAGGTGGCAATGAGCAGTTCTTC. It translates to CASSQAGGGNEQFF.